This passage covers 21 T cell receptor beta chains from one sample sequenced in a study of T cell changes during pregnancy in multiple sclerosis (dated by TCRdb to between 2019 and 2020). The library came from the immunoSEQ multiplex PCR assay. TCRdb re-hosts the immuneACCESS table, in-frame sequences only. Its copies lack some clones; in the studies checked, an unresolved V gene accounts for under half of them, and the cause for the rest is not known. Within this sample are some 100,000 clones, with just over 90% of them counted one time only. Clones ranked in the top ten supply around 1.2% of the sample. Sequenced material: peripheral blood, taken in the second trimester of pregnancy. Every receptor here comes from a female donor with multiple sclerosis, enrolled in a pregnancy study.

This chain connects TRBV18 to TRBJ2-7; a possible D gene is TRBD1 (5 bases). The CDR3 has 15 residues. Germline CDR1 reads KGHSH; CDR2 reads LQKENI. Trimming removed 8 bases at V and 2 bases at J, with 19 bases between. In nucleotides, the CDR3 is TGTGCCAGCGCCCCCCCTTTCGCAGGGACCTACGAGCAGTACTTC. This gives the protein CASAPPFAGTYEQYF.

This rearrangement joins TRBV2 to TRBJ2-7; 9 nucleotides agree with TRBD1. Germline CDR1 is SNHLY and CDR2 is FYNNEI. The length of the CDR3 is 16 residues. V lost 6 bases to trimming and J lost 2 bases; unmatched junction nucleotides: 11. CDR3 DNA sequence: TGTGCCAGCAGCTCCCCCCGGGACAGGGATGCCTACGAGCAGTACTTC. Its translation: CASSSPRDRDAYEQYF.

The sample holds one count of this clone. V gene TRBV27 combines with J gene TRBJ2-5; 9 bases are a match to TRBD2. There are 16 residues in the CDR3. V was pared by 5 bases and J by 4 bases, with 11 bases of the junction left unmatched. Germline V gene data show CDR1 as MNHEY and CDR2 as SMNVEV (reference sequence). CDR3 region: CASSTFSGRSPETQYF. The CDR3 bases are TGTGCCAGCAGTACCTTTAGCGGGAGATCCCCAGAGACCCAGTACTTC.

The rearrangement joins TRBV5-4 to TRBJ2-1, with 7 bases fitting TRBD2. Trimming removed 4 bases from V and 5 bases from J; junction bases left unmatched: 9. The CDR3 spans 15 residues. Germline V gives CDR1 SGHNT, CDR2 YYREEE (reference sequence). CDR3 protein: CASSTGREYHNEQFF. The CDR3 region has the DNA TGTGCCAGCAGCACCGGGCGGGAGTACCACAATGAGCAGTTCTTC.

Remarks on this clone: A junction end diverges from the germline sequence, so it may reflect a read error. This rearrangement joins TRBV6-1 to TRBJ2-2; 8 nucleotides line up with TRBD2. Germline V gene data show CDR1 as MNHNS and CDR2 as SASEGT. The CDR3 contains 13 residues. The CDR3 DNA reads TGTGCCAGCAGTAAAGCGGGAGTGGGGGAGCTGTTTTTT. Protein: CASSKAGVGELFF.

This sequence joins TRBV7-3 and TRBJ2-1, with 7 bases identical to TRBD1. In germline, CDR1 is SGHTA, CDR2 FQGTGA. The CDR3 is 13 amino acids. With 5 bases clipped from V and 10 bases from J, the junction kept 8 bases outside the gene matches. CDR3 protein: CASSPTGVGEQFF. The CDR3 bases are TGTGCCAGCAGCCCAACAGGGGTAGGGGAGCAGTTCTTC.

This rearrangement joins TRBV6-1 to TRBJ2-5; 10 positions agree with TRBD1. Trimming at V came to 6 bases and at J to 5 bases, leaving 3 bases not matched to a gene. The germline gives CDR1 MNHNS, CDR2 SASEGT. This CDR3 is 13 amino acids long. The CDR3 DNA follows: TGTGCCAGCAGGACAGGGGGCCGGGAGACCCAGTACTTC. It encodes CASRTGGRETQYF.

The table lists this clone with a count of one. The rearrangement uses TRBV11-2 and TRBJ2-1; TRBD1 aligns across 7 bases. The germline gives CDR1 SGHAT, CDR2 FQNNGV. After removal of 4 bases from V and 0 bases from J, the junction contained 9 bases not matched to a gene. The CDR3 has 17 amino acids. CDR3 loop: CASSYGTDPSSYNEQFF. The CDR3 coding sequence is TGTGCCAGCAGCTACGGGACAGATCCTTCCTCCTACAATGAGCAGTTCTTC.

This sequence joins TRBV13 and TRBJ1-6, with TRBD1 matching 9 bases. The J segment lost 10 bases and the V segment lost 3 bases, leaving 7 bases of the junction unmatched. Germline values: CDR1 PRHDT, CDR2 FYEKMQ (reference sequence). This CDR3 comprises 15 residues. The CDR3 DNA is TGTGCCAGCAGCTTGGGACAGGGAGGTAGATCACCCCTCCACTTT. This translates into CASSLGQGGRSPLHF.

This clone occurred a few times. The rearrangement links TRBV7-3 to TRBJ2-1; D is perhaps TRBD1 (6 bases). Germline CDR1 SGHTA, CDR2 FQGTGA. The CDR3 is 15 amino acids. Trimming left V 0 bases short and J 10 bases short, with 16 bases between. CDR3 in amino acids: CASSLTPQGLEEQFF. The CDR3 DNA follows: TGTGCCAGCAGCTTAACCCCGCAGGGGTTGGAAGAGCAGTTCTTC.

Remarks on this clone: The sample contains more than one DNA sequence encoding this CDR3. The genes are TRBV30 and TRBJ2-3; 8 bases map to TRBD2. The CDR3 length is 15 residues. Per the germline V gene, CDR1 is GTSNPN and CDR2 is SVGIG (reference sequence). V dropped 0 bases and J dropped 1; count of bases not matched to a gene: 3. The DNA of the CDR3 is TGTGCCTGGAGTGTACAAGCGGGAGGCACAGATACGCAGTATTTT. This encodes CAWSVQAGGTDTQYF.

This chain uses TRBV4-1 with TRBJ2-1; TRBD2 might be the D (5 bases). The CDR3 contains 16 residues. Looked up from germline, CDR1 is MGHRA and CDR2 is YSYEKL. Trimming cost V 0 bases and J 2 bases, with 11 bases left between them. The CDR3 coding sequence is TGCGCCAGCAGCCAAGAAACGGGAAGGACCTACAATGAGCAGTTCTTC. It codes for CASSQETGRTYNEQFF.

This chain connects TRBV7-8 to TRBJ1-4, with D tentatively TRBD1 (5 bases). Trimming took off 4 bases at V and 8 bases at J, with 26 bases between the two ends. This CDR3 contains 18 residues. In germline, CDR1 is SGHVS, CDR2 FQNEAQ. In nucleotides, the CDR3 is TGTGCCAGCAGCTACCGATCCAAACTACAGGCCTCAAGGGAAAAACTGTTTTTT. This codes for CASSYRSKLQASREKLFF. Full variable domain (missing parts from reference TRBV7-8 and TRBJ1-4): GAGVSQSPRYKVAKRGQDVALRCDPISGHVSLFWYQQALGQGPEFLTYFQNEAQLDKSGLPSDRFFAERPEGSVSTLKIQRTQQEDSAVYLCASSYRSKLQASREKLFFGSGTQLSVL.

The CDR3 DNA follows: TGTGCCAGCAGCTTAGCAGGGGGCGCGGTCACTGAAGCTTTCTTT. Translated, it gives CASSLAGGAVTEAFF. This chain links TRBV7-2 with TRBJ1-1; TRBD1 matches 7 bases. Unmatched junction bases numbered 5, after V lost 0 bases and J lost 4 bases. This CDR3 contains 15 residues. Germline V gives CDR1 SGHTA, CDR2 FQGNSA.

This clone was detected only a few times. The chain uses TRBV14 and TRBJ2-6; 10 bases align to TRBD1. Germline CDR1 SGHDN, CDR2 FVKESK. The CDR3 spans 17 residues. The V gene end was trimmed by 4 bases and the J gene end by 4 bases; junction bases not matched to a gene: 7. The CDR3 here is CASSLRQGAYGANVLTF. CDR3 DNA: TGTGCCAGCAGCCTCCGACAGGGGGCGTACGGGGCCAACGTCCTGACTTTC.

The chain couples TRBV18 to TRBJ1-1; D is undetermined. CDR1 is KGHSH, CDR2 LQKENI, per germline. V was shortened by 3 bases and J by 0 bases, with 14 bases between the two germline ends. The CDR3 spans 16 residues. CDR3 sequence (DNA): TGTGCCAGCTCACCCCCAGGATGGATAATGAACACTGAAGCTTTCTTT. Protein sequence: CASSPPGWIMNTEAFF. Looking up the rest from reference TRBV18 and TRBJ1-1 gives the full variable domain: NAGVMQNPRHLVRRRGQEARLRCSPMKGHSHVYWYRQLPEEGLKFMVYLQKENIIDESGMPKERFSAEFPKEGPSILRIQQVVRGDSAAYFCASSPPGWIMNTEAFFGQGTRLTVV.

The chain carries TRBV15 and TRBJ1-4, with 10 positions matching TRBD1. Germline values: CDR1 LNHNV, CDR2 YYDKDF (reference sequence). The CDR3 is 15 amino acids. Trimming cost V 3 bases and J 3 bases; bases outside gene matches: 1. The CDR3 sequence: CATSRTGGPNEKLFF. In nucleotides, the CDR3 is TGTGCCACCAGCAGGACAGGGGGCCCTAATGAAAAACTGTTTTTT.

The chain joins TRBV7-3 to TRBJ1-1; TRBD1 matches at 7 bases. V dropped 5 bases and J dropped 5; count of bases not matched to a gene: 2. Looked up from germline, CDR1 is SGHTA and CDR2 is FQGTGA. This CDR3 has 12 residues. DNA for the CDR3: TGTGCCAGCAGCCAGGGGGGTACTGAAGCTTTCTTT. The encoded protein is CASSQGGTEAFF.

J is TRBJ1-1 and V is TRBV4-1; 8 bases fit TRBD1. The V gene's germline CDR1 is MGHRA and CDR2 YSYEKL. V shed 0 bases and J 7 bases; nucleotides not matched to a gene: 4. The CDR3 is 14 residues long. CDR3 sequence: CASSQEPDRVEAFF. The CDR3 bases are TGCGCCAGCAGCCAAGAACCGGACAGGGTTGAAGCTTTCTTT.

The chain is built from TRBV5-1 and TRBJ1-1; D perhaps matches TRBD1 (6 bases). V dropped 7 bases and J dropped 3 bases, with 19 bases sitting between them. Germline assignment: CDR1 SGHRS and CDR2 YFSETQ. The CDR3 length is 15 residues. CDR3 sequence: CASAPVRTADTEAFF. As DNA, the CDR3 is TGCGCCAGCGCGCCCGTCAGGACAGCAGACACTGAAGCTTTCTTT.

The chain recombines TRBV5-4 with TRBJ1-6; the match to TRBD1 covers 8 bases. Germline loops: CDR1 SGHNT, CDR2 YYREEE (reference sequence). This CDR3 is 17 amino acids long. The V gene end was trimmed by 4 bases and the J gene end by 5 bases; junction bases not matched to a gene: 11. The CDR3 DNA is TGTGCCAGCAGCGTGGTCGGACAGGGTCAGAATAATTCACCCCTCCACTTT. Translating it yields CASSVVGQGQNNSPLHF.